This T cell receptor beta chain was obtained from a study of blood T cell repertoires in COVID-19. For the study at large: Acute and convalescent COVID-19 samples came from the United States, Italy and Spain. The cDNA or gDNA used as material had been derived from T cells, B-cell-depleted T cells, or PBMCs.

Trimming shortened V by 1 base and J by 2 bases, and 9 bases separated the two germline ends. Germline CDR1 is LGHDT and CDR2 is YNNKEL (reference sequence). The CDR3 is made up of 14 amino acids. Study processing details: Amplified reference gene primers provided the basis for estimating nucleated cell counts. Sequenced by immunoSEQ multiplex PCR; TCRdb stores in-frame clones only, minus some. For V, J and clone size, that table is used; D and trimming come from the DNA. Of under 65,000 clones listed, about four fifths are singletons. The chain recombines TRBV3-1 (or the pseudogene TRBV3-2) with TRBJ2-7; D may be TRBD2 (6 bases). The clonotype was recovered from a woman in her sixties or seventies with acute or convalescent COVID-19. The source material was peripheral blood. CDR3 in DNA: TGTGCCAGCAGCCAAGTGGGGGGAACCTACGAGCAGTACTTC. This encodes CASSQVGGTYEQYF.